This entry features one T cell receptor beta chain sequence. Its antigen is undetermined. These data originate in a study of cytomegalovirus exposure and HLA in healthy donors. Primers for the PCR totalled 60 Vbeta and 13 Jbeta. Produced via immunoSEQ multiplex PCR; TCRdb's table is partial and in-frame only. Of around 150,000 clones in the sample, over 70% were seen once. This CDR3 comprises 15 residues. V trimming: 4 bases; J trimming: 1 base; junction bases outside the gene matches: 4. Germline V gene sequence: CDR1 SGHTA, CDR2 FQGNSA. General study points: The listing of 150 to 200 TCR beta chains classed them as cytomegalovirus-associated.

Sequenced input: PBMCs. The chain links TRBV7-2 to TRBJ1-5, with 7 nucleotides matching TRBD1. This TCR was recovered from a male donor in good health and CMV-seronegative. CDR3 bases: TGTGCCAGCAGCTCTGACAGGGCAAGCAATCAGCCCCAGCATTTT. It is translated as CASSSDRASNQPQHF.